Shown below are 31 T cell receptor beta chains from a single sample sequenced in a study of T cell repertoires in cytomegalovirus infection. From the reads, TCRdb called clonotypes with MiXCR, one entry per CDR3 protein. The sample shows nearly 650,000 distinct CDR3 sequences, 24% of them seen only once. Sequencing input: CD8+ T cells from PBMCs. These receptors were collected from a human donor in good health (CMV status not recorded). Some clones in this sample may be carry-over from other donors' samples.

This clonotype was observed a handful of times. The chain links TRBV20-1 to TRBJ2-7; tentatively, D is TRBD1 or TRBD2 (5 bases each). Germline V gene lookup returns CDR1 DFQATT and CDR2 SNEGSKA (reference sequence). The CDR3 totals 12 residues. The ends were cut back, 6 bases at V and 5 bases at J, with 14 bases in the middle. The CDR3 DNA follows: TGCAGTGCATCACCGGGACCGAACGAGCAGTACGTC. It encodes CSASPGPNEQYV.

This clonotype was seen only a few times. The genes are TRBV24-1 and TRBJ2-3, with no clear D. This CDR3 region has 15 residues. Germline CDR1 KGHDR, CDR2 SFDVKD. V lost 4 bases and J 0 bases, leaving 10 bases between the germline ends. The CDR3 here is CATSETYASTDTQYF. CDR3 coding DNA: TGTGCCACCAGTGAGACTTACGCTAGCACAGATACGCAGTATTTT.

The chain links TRBV5-1 to TRBJ2-2; a possible D gene is TRBD2 (6 bases). The germline CDR1 and CDR2 sequences are SGHRS and YFSETQ. V gave up 2 bases and J gave up 3 bases, with 11 bases separating them. CDR3 size: 15 residues. The CDR3 region has the DNA TGCGCCAGCAGCTTCTGGGAGGATGACACCGGGGAGCTGTTTTTT. It codes for CASSFWEDDTGELFF.

The chain has TRBV7-3 and TRBJ2-7; 7 nucleotides agree with TRBD1. The CDR3 has 14 amino acids. Germline CDR1 is SGHTA and CDR2 is FQGTGA. After removal of 5 bases from V and 3 bases from J, the junction contained 7 bases not matched to a gene. CDR3 bases: TGTGCCAGCAGCCCATACCGGACAGGCTACGAGCAGTACGTC. Encoded protein: CASSPYRTGYEQYV.

The CDR3 loop reads CASSLDRTNQPQHF. The CDR3 DNA reads as TGTGCCAGCAGCTTGGACAGGACCAATCAGCCCCAGCATTTT. The V and J genes are TRBV5-6 and TRBJ1-5; D possibly corresponds to TRBD1 (5 bases). Trimming cost V 0 bases and J 3 bases, with 7 bases left between them. In germline, CDR1 is SGHDT, CDR2 YYEEEE. This CDR3 region has 14 residues. Filled out from reference TRBV5-6 and TRBJ1-5, the complete variable domain reads DAGVTQSPTHLIKTRGQQVTLRCSPKSGHDTVSWYQQALGQGPQFIFQYYEEEERQRGNFPDRFSGHQFPNYSSELNVNALLLGDSALYLCASSLDRTNQPQHFGDGTRLSIL.

Only a few counts were recorded for this clonotype. The rearrangement links TRBV29-1 to TRBJ1-2; D not certain. The CDR3 loop spans 13 amino acids. Per the germline V gene, CDR1 is SQVTM and CDR2 is ANQGSEA. Deletions cut 0 bases from V and 5 bases from J, with 10 bases between. The CDR3 protein is CSVEERARYGYTF. The CDR3 DNA sequence: TGCAGCGTTGAAGAGAGGGCGCGGTATGGCTACACCTTC.

The chain couples TRBV5-6 to TRBJ1-1; TRBD1 agrees at 10 bases. The CDR3 totals 16 residues. Trimming cost V 0 bases and J 5 bases; bases outside gene matches: 7. Germline loops: CDR1 SGHDT, CDR2 YYEEEE. The CDR3 sequence is CASSLADRGLGTEAFF. The CDR3, as DNA: TGTGCCAGCAGCTTGGCAGACAGGGGGCTCGGAACTGAAGCTTTCTTT.

At least ten counts were recorded for this clonotype. The junction departs from the called germline gene at one end, perhaps through a read error. The J gene is TRBJ2-3, the V gene TRBV7-7, with 8 bases lining up with TRBD2. Germline-derived CDR1 and CDR2 are SSHAT and FNYEAQ (reference sequence). There are 16 residues in the CDR3. The CDR3 nucleotides read TGTGCTAGCAGCTTAGGACTAGCCGAGGCGGGAGATACGCAGTATTTT. It is translated as CASSLGLAEAGDTQYF.

This clonotype showed up many times. The V and J genes are TRBV14 and TRBJ2-1; D is uncertain. Trimming removed 2 bases at V and 0 bases at J, with 2 bases between. CDR1 and CDR2 (germline): SGHDN, FVKESK. The CDR3 is made up of 13 amino acids. CDR3 coding DNA: TGTGCCAGCAGCCAACGCTCCTACAATGAGCAGTTCTTC. This translates into CASSQRSYNEQFF.

This clonotype was seen a few times. The rearrangement links TRBV6-5 to TRBJ1-1; D remains ambiguous. This CDR3 spans 16 amino acids. Germline V gene sequence: CDR1 MNHEY, CDR2 SVGAGI. Trimming stripped 0 bases from V and 0 bases from J, with 11 bases between. The CDR3, as DNA: TGTGCCAGCAGTTACTCGGTTTACCTTATGAACACTGAAGCTTTCTTT. Translation: CASSYSVYLMNTEAFF.

CDR3: CASSGDREYGYTF. DNA of the CDR3: TGTGCCAGCAGCGGGGACAGGGAGTATGGCTACACCTTC. The chain recombines TRBV5-6 with TRBJ1-2; 9 bases map to TRBD1. The CDR3 extends over 13 amino acids. J gave up 5 bases and V 4 bases, and 3 bases lay outside the gene matches. Germline lookup yields CDR1 SGHDT and CDR2 YYEEEE.

This clonotype showed up just a few times. This sequence joins TRBV7-9 and TRBJ2-1, with 9 bases lining up with TRBD2. The CDR3 is 15 residues long. Germline CDR1 is SEHNR and CDR2 is FQNEAQ (reference sequence). The ends lost 5 bases at V and 3 bases at J; junction bases unmatched: 5. The CDR3 DNA sequence: TGTGCCAGCAGCGTAAAGCGGGGGGTCTACAATGAGCAGTTCTTC. It translates to CASSVKRGVYNEQFF.

The chain is built from TRBV2 and TRBJ2-2; D perhaps matches TRBD1 (6 bases). Per germline, CDR1 SNHLY and CDR2 FYNNEI. The V and J ends lost 0 bases and 3 bases respectively, with 14 bases between them. The CDR3 is made up of 17 amino acids. The CDR3 here is CASSEARYRAHTGELFF. As DNA, the CDR3 is TGTGCCAGCAGTGAAGCCCGGTACAGGGCCCACACCGGGGAGCTGTTTTTT.

V is TRBV5-8 and J is TRBJ2-5; D remains ambiguous. The CDR3 runs 16 residues. CDR1 is SGHTS and CDR2 is YDEGEE in the germline V gene. Trimming took 4 bases from V and 0 from J, leaving 16 bases between them. CDR3 in amino acids: CASSRPIGPNQETQYF. The CDR3 nucleotides are TGTGCCAGCAGCCGACCTATCGGGCCGAACCAAGAGACCCAGTACTTC.

In the case of this clonotype: A read error is possible here, since a much larger clone lies one base away. The V gene is TRBV7-2, the J gene TRBJ2-5; D tentatively reads TRBD1 or TRBD2 (6 bases each). CDR1 is SGHTA, CDR2 FQGNSA, per germline. Trimming took off 2 bases at V and 4 bases at J, with 11 bases between the two ends. The CDR3 totals 14 residues. The CDR3: CTSSLTGAGETQYF. In DNA form, the CDR3 reads TGTACCAGCAGCTTAACGGGGGCCGGAGAGACCCAGTACTTC.

A single count supports this clonotype. This sequence joins TRBV6-2 or TRBV6-3 and TRBJ2-7; 9 positions match TRBD2. After removal of 3 bases from V and 2 bases from J, the junction contained 2 bases not matched to a gene. The CDR3 loop spans 14 amino acids. Germline V gene data show CDR1 as MNHEY and CDR2 as SVGEGT. CDR3 in amino acids: CASSYQRGAYEQYV. The CDR3 region has the DNA TGTGCCAGCAGTTATCAGCGGGGGGCCTACGAGCAGTACGTC.

This clonotype was counted only a few times. V and J are TRBV7-9 and TRBJ2-5, with a tentative D call TRBD2 (6 bases). The V end lost 5 bases, the J end lost 3 bases, and 19 bases lay between the germline ends. The CDR3 loop spans 16 amino acids. Germline V lookup: CDR1 SEHNR, CDR2 FQNEAQ (reference sequence). The DNA of the CDR3 is TGTGCCAGCAGCCCCAAGGAGCGGGTATCGGAAGAGACCCAGTACTTC. Translating gives CASSPKERVSEETQYF.

The chain combines TRBV28 with TRBJ1-3; D is unclear. CDR3 length: 15 residues. Germline V gene data show CDR1 as MDHEN and CDR2 as SYDVKM. V was cut by 7 bases and J by 0 bases, with 13 bases left in between. The CDR3 DNA is TGTGCCAGCACCCCCAGCGCCCTCTCTGGAAACACCATATATTTT. Its translation is CASTPSALSGNTIYF.

In this sample, this clonotype turned up a few times. The chain uses TRBV6-2 or TRBV6-3 and TRBJ2-1, with TRBD2 matching 8 bases. In germline, CDR1 is MNHEY, CDR2 SVGEGT. CDR3 length equals 14 residues. The J segment lost 4 bases and the V segment lost 7 bases, leaving 6 bases of the junction unmatched. CDR3 protein: CASKYSGVYNEQFF. As DNA, the CDR3 is TGTGCCAGCAAATATAGCGGGGTGTACAATGAGCAGTTCTTC.

This clonotype was observed many times. The V call is TRBV7-8, the J call TRBJ2-5; 9 nucleotides match TRBD2. V dropped 6 bases and J dropped 5; count of bases not matched to a gene: 13. The CDR3 spans 16 residues. From germline, CDR1 is SGHVS and CDR2 FQNEAQ. Here the CDR3 DNA reads TGTGCCAGCAGTCTGGTGGCGGGGGGGTGGGGGGAGACCCAGTACTTC. Its protein product is CASSLVAGGWGETQYF.

On this clonotype itself: One end of the junction fails to match germline, which may point to a read error. The chain employs TRBV19 and TRBJ2-6; maybe TRBD1 (5 bases). This CDR3 region has 15 residues. Germline V gives CDR1 LNHDA, CDR2 SQIVND (reference sequence). In DNA form, the CDR3 reads TGTGTCAGTATGCGGCCAGGGTCCGGGGCCAACGTCCTGACTTTC. Residues: CVSMRPGSGANVLTF.

The table lists this clonotype with a few counts. The chain employs TRBV20-1 and TRBJ1-1, with TRBD1 matching 11 bases. The CDR3 has 13 residues. CDR1 is DFQATT, CDR2 SNEGSKA, per germline (reference sequence). With 4 bases clipped from V and 3 bases from J, the junction kept 1 base outside the gene matches. The DNA of the CDR3 is TGCAGTGCTAAGGACAGGGGGCACACTGAAGCTTTCTTT. Residues: CSAKDRGHTEAFF.

J is TRBJ2-4 and V is TRBV19; the D gene could be TRBD1 or TRBD2 (6 bases each). V lost 6 bases, J lost 7 bases, and 16 bases lay in between. The CDR3 sequence is 14 residues long. Germline V gene sequence: CDR1 LNHDA, CDR2 SQIVND (reference sequence). Here the CDR3 DNA reads TGTGCCAGTAGGGCACAGGGAGGCCGGAACATTCAGTACTTC. Its translation is CASRAQGGRNIQYF.

This clonotype was counted a few times. The chain has TRBV7-9 and TRBJ1-6; TRBD1 might be the D (5 bases). The CDR3 is made up of 15 amino acids. CDR1 and CDR2 from the germline V gene are SEHNR and FQNEAQ (reference sequence). Trimming cost V 4 bases and J 9 bases, with 16 bases left between them. The CDR3 sequence: CASSSLGGTSSPLHF. CDR3 DNA sequence: TGTGCCAGCAGCTCTCTAGGAGGGACGTCTTCACCCCTCCACTTT.

The chain employs TRBV14 and TRBJ2-7, with 7 bases fitting TRBD1. With 0 bases clipped from V and 6 bases from J, the junction kept 8 bases outside the gene matches. Germline V gives CDR1 SGHDN, CDR2 FVKESK. The CDR3 contains 15 residues. This CDR3 reads CASSQDKRGRVEQYF. CDR3 DNA: TGTGCCAGCAGCCAAGATAAGAGGGGGCGGGTCGAGCAGTACTTC.

This clonotype showed up many times. The DNA for the CDR3 is TGTGCCAGCAGCTACAGGGTTCAGGACGAGCAGTACGTC. Its translation is CASSYRVQDEQYV. The rearrangement links TRBV7-9 to TRBJ2-7; D possibly corresponds to TRBD1 (6 bases). Deletions cut 4 bases from V and 5 bases from J, with 12 bases between. The CDR3 totals 13 residues. Germline-derived CDR1 and CDR2 are SEHNR and FQNEAQ (reference sequence).

This clonotype was recorded a few times. The chain links TRBV5-1 to TRBJ2-7, with D perhaps TRBD2 (5 bases). This CDR3 region has 13 residues. Between the trimmed V and J ends, which lost 4 bases and 7 bases, there was a span of 15 bases. Per germline, CDR1 SGHRS and CDR2 YFSETQ. CDR3 protein: CASSTGGAEEQYF. The CDR3 DNA reads TGCGCCAGCAGCACCGGAGGAGCGGAGGAGCAGTACTTC.

This clonotype was detected a few times. CDR3 bases: TGCAGCGCACCGAGCCAGAACACAGATACGCAGTATTTT. Its protein product is CSAPSQNTDTQYF. The chain has TRBV29-1 and TRBJ2-3; no firm D call. There are 13 residues in the CDR3. Germline V gene sequence: CDR1 SQVTM, CDR2 ANQGSEA. Trimming took off 7 bases at V and 2 bases at J, with 13 bases between the two ends.

This clonotype showed up just a few times. CDR3 protein: CASSEDAGANVLTF. The CDR3 coding sequence is TGTGCCAGCAGTGAAGATGCTGGGGCCAACGTCCTGACTTTC. The rearrangement uses TRBV2 and TRBJ2-6; D remains ambiguous. CDR3 length: 14 amino acids. V dropped 1 base and J dropped 2 bases, with 3 bases sitting between them. Germline CDR1 reads SNHLY; CDR2 reads FYNNEI.

This clonotype occurred a few times. J is TRBJ2-3 and V is TRBV7-6; TRBD2 matches at 7 bases. Germline CDR1 is SGHVS and CDR2 is FNYEAQ. Unmatched junction bases numbered 9, after V lost 2 bases and J lost 4 bases. The CDR3 spans 16 residues. The DNA of the CDR3 is TGTGCCAGCAGCTTAAACGGGGGGTCCCCCCCAGATACGCAGTATTTT. It specifies CASSLNGGSPPDTQYF.

In this sample, this clonotype turned up a few times. The chain combines TRBV7-6 with TRBJ2-5; D may be TRBD2 (6 bases). CDR1 and CDR2 from the germline V gene are SGHVS and FNYEAQ. V was pared by 2 bases and J by 5 bases, with 18 bases between. The CDR3 runs 16 residues. For the CDR3, the DNA is TGTGCCAGCAGCTTACCTGGACTACCAGGCGGCGAGACCCAGTACTTC. The encoded protein is CASSLPGLPGGETQYF.